A single sample gave rise to the 27 T cell receptor beta chains below, sequenced in a study of shared clonotypes between healthy human individuals (dated by TCRdb to about 2020). Libraries were built with the immunoSEQ multiplex PCR assay. This immuneACCESS table, as held by TCRdb, lists in-frame sequences with V and J called but not all clones. Of the missing ones, under half trace to an unresolved V gene in checked studies; the others have no known cause. This sample lists approximately 840,000 clones; just over 95% were detected once. Jointly, the top ten make up less than 0.25% of the sample. CD8 naive samples were CD45RO-negative cells positively selected for CCR7, giving a CD45RA+CCR7+ population that excluded TemRA cells. Input material: naive CD8+ T cells sorted from blood. Per the publication, the cell subset or site label means: CD45RA+CCR7+. The source is a young man in good health.

The gene calls are TRBV28 and TRBJ1-2, with 7 bases that match TRBD1. V shed 5 bases, J shed 1 base, and the junction held 7 bases outside the gene matches. CDR1 MDHEN and CDR2 SYDVKM come from the germline V gene. This CDR3 has 15 amino acids. CDR3: CASSKQGRFNYGYTF. The CDR3 nucleotides read TGTGCCAGCAGTAAACAGGGGCGGTTTAACTATGGCTACACCTTC.

The V and J genes are TRBV7-6 and TRBJ2-7; 7 nucleotides line up with TRBD1. CDR1 and CDR2 (germline): SGHVS, FNYEAQ. V lost 5 bases and J lost 3; bases outside the gene matches: 7. This CDR3 comprises 14 residues. This CDR3 reads CASSPGQTNYEQYF. CDR3 nucleotides: TGTGCCAGCAGCCCGGGACAGACAAACTACGAGCAGTACTTC.

The rearrangement links TRBV29-1 to TRBJ2-3; a possible D gene is TRBD2 (5 bases). CDR1 SQVTM and CDR2 ANQGSEA come from the germline V gene. V lost 4 bases, J lost 0 bases, and 11 bases lay in between. CDR3 length: 14 residues. CDR3 loop: CSVGKEASTDTQYF. CDR3 sequence (DNA): TGCAGCGTTGGAAAGGAGGCTAGCACAGATACGCAGTATTTT.

The chain joins TRBV25-1 to TRBJ2-3; D not resolved. V was pared by 4 bases and J by 7 bases, with 12 bases between. This CDR3 is 13 amino acids long. Germline V gives CDR1 MGHDK, CDR2 SYGVNS. CDR3 region: CASSGQDRHTQYF. The DNA for the CDR3 is TGTGCCAGCAGTGGGCAGGATCGGCATACGCAGTATTTT.

Turning to this clone: At the DNA level, this CDR3 is encoded by other sequences in the same sample as well. The chain is built from TRBV27 and TRBJ2-7; 10 nucleotides line up with TRBD1. The CDR3 loop spans 12 amino acids. V lost 11 bases to trimming and J lost 4 bases; unmatched junction nucleotides: 5. In germline, CDR1 is MNHEY, CDR2 SMNVEV (reference sequence). In nucleotides, the CDR3 is TGTGCCTCTGGGACAGGGGTGTACGAGCAGTACTTC. It encodes CASGTGVYEQYF.

The chain employs TRBV29-1 and TRBJ1-1; D is ambiguous. Germline V gene data show CDR1 as SQVTM and CDR2 as ANQGSEA. Trimming took 7 bases from V and 1 from J, leaving 7 bases between them. The CDR3 has 11 residues. CDR3 DNA: TGCAGCGCCAGACAGAACACTGAAGCTTTCTTT. Amino acid sequence: CSARQNTEAFF. The full variable domain, its missing parts supplied by reference TRBV29-1 and TRBJ1-1, is SAVISQKPSRDICQRGTSLTIQCQVDSQVTMMFWYRQQPGQSLTLIATANQGSEATYESGFVIDKFPISRPNLTFSTLTVSNMSPEDSSIYLCSARQNTEAFFGQGTRLTVV.

The chain couples TRBV7-2 to TRBJ1-5; 9 nucleotides align to TRBD1. This CDR3 is 16 amino acids long. V was pared by 0 bases and J by 11 bases, with 11 bases of the junction left unmatched. CDR1 and CDR2 (germline): SGHTA, FQGNSA. CDR3 sequence reads: CASSLAGQGPSSAQHF. The CDR3 nucleotides are TGTGCCAGCAGCTTAGCGGGACAGGGCCCATCATCGGCCCAGCATTTT.

This chain links TRBV18 with TRBJ2-3; D possibly corresponds to TRBD1 (5 bases). There are 16 residues in the CDR3. CDR1 is KGHSH, CDR2 LQKENI, per germline. Trimming stripped 3 bases from V and 7 bases from J, with 20 bases between. CDR3 in amino acids: CASSPGVGEGEYTQYF. CDR3 sequence (DNA): TGTGCCAGCTCACCTGGGGTCGGTGAAGGGGAATATACGCAGTATTTT.

The chain recombines TRBV29-1 with TRBJ2-1, with D tentatively TRBD1 (6 bases). The CDR3 sequence is 13 residues long. Germline values: CDR1 SQVTM, CDR2 ANQGSEA. Between the trimmed V and J ends, which lost 4 bases and 3 bases, there was a span of 10 bases. The CDR3 spells CSVVGDNYNEQFF. CDR3 DNA sequence: TGCAGCGTTGTGGGGGACAACTACAATGAGCAGTTCTTC.

This chain joins TRBV27 and TRBJ1-5; maybe TRBD1 (5 bases). Per the germline V gene, CDR1 is MNHEY and CDR2 is SMNVEV (reference sequence). Trimming took 5 bases from V and 6 from J, leaving 11 bases between them. CDR3 length equals 13 residues. The chain's CDR3 is CASSLGAGQPQHF. The CDR3 DNA reads TGTGCCAGCAGTCTAGGGGCAGGTCAGCCCCAGCATTTT.

The chain couples TRBV28 to TRBJ2-1, with TRBD2 as a possible D gene (5 bases). There are 15 residues in the CDR3. With 7 bases removed from V and 3 bases from J, the gap between germline ends came to 16 bases. The germline CDR1 and CDR2 sequences are MDHEN and SYDVKM. The CDR3 loop reads CASTTPGWDYNEQFF. CDR3 bases: TGTGCCAGCACCACACCGGGGTGGGACTACAATGAGCAGTTCTTC. Complete variable domain (other parts from reference TRBV28 and TRBJ2-1): DVKVTQSSRYLVKRTGEKVFLECVQDMDHENMFWYRQDPGLGLRLIYFSYDVKMKEKGDIPEGYSVSREKKERFSLILESASTNQTSMYLCASTTPGWDYNEQFFGPGTRLTVL.

Details on this clone: Other DNA sequences in this sample translate to the same CDR3. This chain uses TRBV2 with TRBJ2-4; 9 bases fit TRBD1. Germline assignment: CDR1 SNHLY and CDR2 FYNNEI. This CDR3 has 14 amino acids. Unmatched junction bases numbered 3, after V lost 3 bases and J lost 6 bases. The CDR3 DNA reads TGTGCCAGCAGTGACGGGACAGGGTTAAACATTCAGTACTTC. Residues: CASSDGTGLNIQYF.

This chain uses TRBV6-1 with TRBJ1-1; unclear D gene. Looked up from germline, CDR1 is MNHNS and CDR2 is SASEGT. This CDR3 is built from 17 residues. Trimming took off 0 bases at V and 0 bases at J, with 14 bases between the two ends. The CDR3 DNA is TGTGCCAGCAGTGAAGCTATAGCGCTACTCATGAACACTGAAGCTTTCTTT. Protein sequence: CASSEAIALLMNTEAFF.

The chain joins TRBV27 to TRBJ2-7, with D perhaps matching TRBD1 or TRBD2 (5 bases each). The CDR3 has 16 amino acids. CDR1 and CDR2 (germline): MNHEY, SMNVEV (reference sequence). V lost 8 bases, J lost 3 bases, and 23 bases lay in between. The CDR3 loop is CASSYLAGGALYEQYF. Written as DNA, the CDR3 is TGTGCCAGCTCTTACCTCGCGGGTGGGGCTCTCTACGAGCAGTACTTC.

V is TRBV5-6 and J is TRBJ2-1; D remains unclear. Deletions cut 0 bases from V and 0 bases from J, with 13 bases between. The CDR3 is made up of 17 amino acids. The germline CDR1 and CDR2 sequences are SGHDT and YYEEEE. This chain's CDR3 is CASSLAERPSSYNEQFF. Here the CDR3 DNA reads TGTGCCAGCAGCTTGGCCGAGCGTCCTAGCTCCTACAATGAGCAGTTCTTC.

J is TRBJ1-1 and V is TRBV9; a weak D match, TRBD1 (5 bases). Trimming removed 0 bases at V and 0 bases at J, with 9 bases between. Germline lookup yields CDR1 SGDLS and CDR2 YYNGEE. The CDR3 is 15 amino acids. CDR3 sequence (DNA): TGTGCCAGCAGCGTAGTTCAGGGCCTGAACACTGAAGCTTTCTTT. Translation gives CASSVVQGLNTEAFF.

The gene calls are TRBV19 and TRBJ1-2; 7 bases match TRBD1. The CDR3 extends over 17 amino acids. The germline V gene has CDR1 LNHDA and CDR2 SQIVND (reference sequence). With 6 bases clipped from V and 2 bases from J, the junction kept 15 bases outside the gene matches. CDR3: CASSTMTGMEGNYGYTF. DNA of the CDR3: TGTGCCAGTAGCACGATGACAGGGATGGAGGGGAACTATGGCTACACCTTC.

This sequence joins TRBV29-1 and TRBJ2-2; D possibly corresponds to TRBD2 (5 bases). The V and J ends lost 7 bases and 2 bases respectively, with 11 bases between them. The CDR3 runs 13 residues. CDR1 is SQVTM and CDR2 is ANQGSEA in the germline V gene. The CDR3 bases are TGCAGCGCCACCGGGGAAAACACCGGGGAGCTGTTTTTT. Translated: CSATGENTGELFF.

The rearrangement links TRBV7-8 to TRBJ1-5; D remains ambiguous. Trimming took 5 bases from V and 4 from J, leaving 6 bases between them. Germline CDR1 reads SGHVS; CDR2 reads FQNEAQ. The CDR3 consists of 12 residues. As DNA, the CDR3 is TGTGCCAGCAGCCCTGGTAATCAGCCCCAGCATTTT. Its translation: CASSPGNQPQHF.

Notes on this clone: Other DNA sequences of this sample code for an identical CDR3. The V call is TRBV27, the J call TRBJ2-1; D might be TRBD2 (6 bases). Germline V CDR1 and CDR2: MNHEY, SMNVEV (reference sequence). The germline V and J ends were trimmed by 0 bases and 4 bases, with 13 bases remaining between them. The CDR3 totals 16 residues. CDR3 DNA sequence: TGTGCCAGCAGTTTATCGTCGGGAGAAGTGTACAATGAGCAGTTCTTC. Encoded protein: CASSLSSGEVYNEQFF.

V gene TRBV15 combines with J gene TRBJ1-1; no definite D call. The CDR3 has 12 amino acids. Germline CDR1 is LNHNV and CDR2 is YYDKDF (reference sequence). V was trimmed by 1 base and J by 5 bases, leaving 5 bases between them. The CDR3: CATSRGRTEAFF. CDR3 DNA sequence: TGTGCCACCAGCAGAGGGCGGACTGAAGCTTTCTTT.

The chain links TRBV27 to TRBJ2-1, with D possibly being TRBD2 (6 bases). This CDR3 region has 13 residues. V lost 0 bases and J lost 9, with 9 bases in between. CDR1 is MNHEY and CDR2 is SMNVEV in the germline V gene (reference sequence). This CDR3 reads CASSLSRGGEQFF. The CDR3 DNA reads as TGTGCCAGCAGTTTATCTAGGGGAGGTGAGCAGTTCTTC.

The chain couples TRBV9 to TRBJ1-2; D gene uncertain. The V end lost 0 bases, the J end lost 4 bases, and 13 bases lay between the germline ends. The CDR3 covers 15 residues. Germline V gene sequence: CDR1 SGDLS, CDR2 YYNGEE. The CDR3 sequence is CASSVDPGNGYGYTF. Here the CDR3 DNA reads TGTGCCAGCAGCGTAGACCCTGGGAATGGCTATGGCTACACCTTC.

This chain links TRBV29-1 with TRBJ2-7; D uncertain. V lost 3 bases to trimming and J lost 1 base, with 10 bases between them. CDR1 and CDR2 (germline): SQVTM, ANQGSEA. This CDR3 contains 13 residues. The CDR3 loop is CSVEAAQSYEQYF. The CDR3 nucleotides read TGCAGCGTTGAGGCGGCGCAGTCCTACGAGCAGTACTTC.

The V gene is TRBV18, the J gene TRBJ2-1; 12 nucleotides align to TRBD2. The CDR3 is 15 amino acids. Germline V gene data show CDR1 as KGHSH and CDR2 as LQKENI. V was pared by 3 bases and J by 6 bases, with 3 bases of the junction left unmatched. CDR3 bases: TGTGCCAGCTCACCTCGGACTAGCGGGACCAATGAGCAGTTCTTC. It is translated as CASSPRTSGTNEQFF.

This chain links TRBV28 with TRBJ2-7; 7 nucleotides line up with TRBD1. J lost 5 bases, V lost 1 base, and 8 bases had no gene match. The germline V gene has CDR1 MDHEN and CDR2 SYDVKM. The CDR3 has 15 amino acids. The CDR3 here is CASSLYGTARDEQYF. The CDR3, as DNA: TGTGCCAGCAGTTTATACGGGACAGCGCGGGACGAGCAGTACTTC.

The chain is built from TRBV19 and TRBJ2-1, with 8 bases matching TRBD2. In germline, CDR1 is LNHDA, CDR2 SQIVND (reference sequence). Trimming removed 9 bases from V and 2 bases from J; junction bases left unmatched: 12. CDR3 length: 16 residues. CDR3 bases: TGTGCCAGCACAACCCGGGGGGGGAACCCCTACAATGAGCAGTTCTTC. This gives the protein CASTTRGGNPYNEQFF.